The present T cell receptor beta chain was sequenced within a study of identifying expanded T cells in peripheral blood. Broader study findings: Across healthy donors, higher total template counts meant significantly greater approximately two-week count variance.

Method: immunoSEQ multiplex PCR; TCRdb's copy keeps in-frame clones and lacks some. The sample comprises about 90,000 clones, 80% to 90% of which are singletons, and around 4.5% rests with the top ten. CDR1 KGHSH and CDR2 LQKENI come from the germline V gene. The V and J ends lost 3 bases and 2 bases, in that order; junction bases with no gene match: 4. The CDR3 sequence is 15 residues long. Remarks on this clone: The antigen is not known.

V and J are TRBV18 and TRBJ1-1; 9 bases are shared with TRBD1. Sequenced: blood. The origin of this receptor is a person between 18 and 75 years old in good health. In DNA form, the CDR3 reads TGTGCCAGCTCACCCAGGACAGGGGACAACACTGAAGCTTTCTTT. The encoded protein is CASSPRTGDNTEAFF.